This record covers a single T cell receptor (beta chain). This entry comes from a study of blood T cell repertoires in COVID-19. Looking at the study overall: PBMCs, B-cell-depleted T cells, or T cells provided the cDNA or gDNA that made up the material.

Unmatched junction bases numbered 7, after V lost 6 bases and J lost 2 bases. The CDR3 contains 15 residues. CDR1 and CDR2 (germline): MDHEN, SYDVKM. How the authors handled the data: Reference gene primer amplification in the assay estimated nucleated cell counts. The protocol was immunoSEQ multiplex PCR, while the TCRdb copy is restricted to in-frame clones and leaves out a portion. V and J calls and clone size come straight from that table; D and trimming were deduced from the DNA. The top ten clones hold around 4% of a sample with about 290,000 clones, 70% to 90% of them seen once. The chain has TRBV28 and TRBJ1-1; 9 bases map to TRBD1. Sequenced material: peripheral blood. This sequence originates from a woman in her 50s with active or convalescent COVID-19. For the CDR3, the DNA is TGTGCCAGCAGCCCCCCGGGACAGGGAAACACTGAAGCTTTCTTT. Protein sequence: CASSPPGQGNTEAFF. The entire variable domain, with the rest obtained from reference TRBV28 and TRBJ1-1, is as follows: DVKVTQSSRYLVKRTGEKVFLECVQDMDHENMFWYRQDPGLGLRLIYFSYDVKMKEKGDIPEGYSVSREKKERFSLILESASTNQTSMYLCASSPPGQGNTEAFFGQGTRLTVV.